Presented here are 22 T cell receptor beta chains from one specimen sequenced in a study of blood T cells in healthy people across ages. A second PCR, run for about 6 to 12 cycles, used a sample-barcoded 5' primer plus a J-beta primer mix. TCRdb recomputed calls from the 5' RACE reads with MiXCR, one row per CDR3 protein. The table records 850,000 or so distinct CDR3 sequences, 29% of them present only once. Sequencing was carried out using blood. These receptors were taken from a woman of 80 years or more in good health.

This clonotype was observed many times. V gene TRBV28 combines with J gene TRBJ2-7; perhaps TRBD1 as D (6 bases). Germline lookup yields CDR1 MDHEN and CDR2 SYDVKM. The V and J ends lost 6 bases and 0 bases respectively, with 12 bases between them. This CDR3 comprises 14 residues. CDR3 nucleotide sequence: TGTGCCAGCAGCGACGACAGGTTCTCCTACGAGCAGTACTTC. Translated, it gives CASSDDRFSYEQYF.

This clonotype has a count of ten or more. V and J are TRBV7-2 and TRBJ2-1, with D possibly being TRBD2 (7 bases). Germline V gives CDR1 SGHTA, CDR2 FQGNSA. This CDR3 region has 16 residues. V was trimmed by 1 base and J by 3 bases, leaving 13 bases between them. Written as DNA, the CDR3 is TGTGCCAGCAGCTTAGGGGCGGGGGCCAGCTACAATGAGCAGTTCTTC. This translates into CASSLGAGASYNEQFF.

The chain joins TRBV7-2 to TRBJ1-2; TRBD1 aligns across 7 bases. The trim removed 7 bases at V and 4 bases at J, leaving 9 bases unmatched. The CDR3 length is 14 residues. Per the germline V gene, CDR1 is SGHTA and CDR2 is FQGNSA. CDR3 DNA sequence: TGTGCCAGCATCGTGACAGGGTTCCCCTATGGCTACACCTTC. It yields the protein CASIVTGFPYGYTF.

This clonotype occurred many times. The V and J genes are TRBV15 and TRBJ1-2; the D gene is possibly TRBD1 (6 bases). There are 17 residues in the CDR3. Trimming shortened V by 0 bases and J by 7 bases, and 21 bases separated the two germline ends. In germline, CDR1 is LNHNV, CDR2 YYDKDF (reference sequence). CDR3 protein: CATSREAFGGQSGGYTF. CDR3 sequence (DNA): TGTGCCACCAGCAGAGAAGCTTTTGGGGGGCAAAGTGGTGGCTACACCTTC.

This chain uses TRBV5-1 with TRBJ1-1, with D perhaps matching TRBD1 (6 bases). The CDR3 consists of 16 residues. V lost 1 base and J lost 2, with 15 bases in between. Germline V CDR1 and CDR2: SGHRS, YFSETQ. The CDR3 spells CASSLSPQGLNTEAFF. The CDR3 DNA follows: TGCGCCAGCAGCTTGAGTCCGCAGGGGCTCAACACTGAAGCTTTCTTT. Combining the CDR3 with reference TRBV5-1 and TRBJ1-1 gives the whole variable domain KAGVTQTPRYLIKTRGQQVTLSCSPISGHRSVSWYQQTPGQGLQFLFEYFSETQRNKGNFPGRFSGRQFSNSRSEMNVSTLELGDSALYLCASSLSPQGLNTEAFFGQGTRLTVV.

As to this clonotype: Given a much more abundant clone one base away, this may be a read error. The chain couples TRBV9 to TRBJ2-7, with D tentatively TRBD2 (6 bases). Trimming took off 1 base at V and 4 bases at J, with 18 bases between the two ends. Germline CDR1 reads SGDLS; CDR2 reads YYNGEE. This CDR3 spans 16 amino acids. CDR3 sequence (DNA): TGTGCCAGCAGCGTAACGGCCGGGACTGGCCTGTACGAGCAGTACTTC. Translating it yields CASSVTAGTGLYEQYF.

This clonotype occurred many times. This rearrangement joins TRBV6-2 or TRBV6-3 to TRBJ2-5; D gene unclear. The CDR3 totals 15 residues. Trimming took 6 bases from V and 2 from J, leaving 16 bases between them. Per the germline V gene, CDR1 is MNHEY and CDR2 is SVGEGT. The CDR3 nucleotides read TGTGCCAGCAGGCGTGGCAGGCTCACGCAAGAGACCCAGTACTTC. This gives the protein CASRRGRLTQETQYF.

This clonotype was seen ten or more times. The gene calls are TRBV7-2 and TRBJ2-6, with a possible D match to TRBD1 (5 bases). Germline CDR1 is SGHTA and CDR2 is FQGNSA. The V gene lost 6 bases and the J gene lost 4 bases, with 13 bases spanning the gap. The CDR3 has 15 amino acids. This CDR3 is CASSLAGPGANVLTF. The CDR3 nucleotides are TGTGCCAGCAGTTTGGCAGGGCCCGGGGCCAACGTCCTGACTTTC. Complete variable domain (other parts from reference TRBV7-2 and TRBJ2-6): GAGVSQSPSNKVTEKGKDVELRCDPISGHTALYWYRQSLGQGLEFLIYFQGNSAPDKSGLPSDRFSAERTGGSVSTLTIQRTQQEDSAVYLCASSLAGPGANVLTFGAGSRLTVL.

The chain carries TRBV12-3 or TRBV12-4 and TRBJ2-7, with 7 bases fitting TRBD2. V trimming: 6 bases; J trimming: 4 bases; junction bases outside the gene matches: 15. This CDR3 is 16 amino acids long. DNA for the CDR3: TGTGCCAGCAGGGGAGGGGAGGGCGGGCGGCGATACGAGCAGTACTTC. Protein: CASRGGEGGRRYEQYF.

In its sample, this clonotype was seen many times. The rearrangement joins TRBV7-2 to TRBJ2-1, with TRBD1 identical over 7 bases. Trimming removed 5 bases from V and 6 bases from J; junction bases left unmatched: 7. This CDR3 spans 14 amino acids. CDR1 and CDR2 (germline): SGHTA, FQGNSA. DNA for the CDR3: TGTGCCAGCAGCCATCGAGGGGGCGTCAATGAGCAGTTCTTC. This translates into CASSHRGGVNEQFF. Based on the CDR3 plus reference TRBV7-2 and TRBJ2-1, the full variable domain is GAGVSQSPSNKVTEKGKDVELRCDPISGHTALYWYRQSLGQGLEFLIYFQGNSAPDKSGLPSDRFSAERTGGSVSTLTIQRTQQEDSAVYLCASSHRGGVNEQFFGPGTRLTVL.

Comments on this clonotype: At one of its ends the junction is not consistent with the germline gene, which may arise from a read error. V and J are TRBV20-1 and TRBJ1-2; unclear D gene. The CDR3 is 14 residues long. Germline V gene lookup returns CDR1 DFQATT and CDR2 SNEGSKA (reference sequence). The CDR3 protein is CSALHAGRNYSYTF. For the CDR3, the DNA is TGCAGTGCCCTTCACGCGGGGAGAAACTATAGCTACACCTTC.

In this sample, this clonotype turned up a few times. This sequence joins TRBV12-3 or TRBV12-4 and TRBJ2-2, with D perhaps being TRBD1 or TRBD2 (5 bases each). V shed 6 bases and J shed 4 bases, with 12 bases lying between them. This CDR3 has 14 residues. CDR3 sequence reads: CASRLLGPTGELFF. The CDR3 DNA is TGTGCCAGCAGGTTGCTGGGACCCACCGGGGAGCTGTTTTTT.

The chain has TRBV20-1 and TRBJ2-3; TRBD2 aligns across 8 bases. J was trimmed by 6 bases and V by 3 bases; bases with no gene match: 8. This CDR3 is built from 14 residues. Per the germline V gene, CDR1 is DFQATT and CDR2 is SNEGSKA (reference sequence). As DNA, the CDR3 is TGCAGTGCTAGGAGCGGGGGTAAGGGGGATACGCAGTATTTT. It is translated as CSARSGGKGDTQYF.

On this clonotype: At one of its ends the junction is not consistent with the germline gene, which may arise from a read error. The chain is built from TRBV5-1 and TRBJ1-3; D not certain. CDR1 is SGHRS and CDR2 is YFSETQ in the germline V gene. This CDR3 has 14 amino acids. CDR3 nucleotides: TGCGCCAGCAGCTACAGTGGGTCTGGGAACACCATATATTTT. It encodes CASSYSGSGNTIYF.

The CDR3 DNA is TGTGCCAGCAAAAAATGGGACAGCTCTAATGAAAAACTGTTTTTT. Protein: CASKKWDSSNEKLFF. This sequence joins TRBV27 and TRBJ1-4; 7 bases are shared with TRBD1. Trimming cost V 7 bases and J 3 bases; bases outside gene matches: 8. The CDR3 is 15 residues long. In germline, CDR1 is MNHEY, CDR2 SMNVEV (reference sequence).

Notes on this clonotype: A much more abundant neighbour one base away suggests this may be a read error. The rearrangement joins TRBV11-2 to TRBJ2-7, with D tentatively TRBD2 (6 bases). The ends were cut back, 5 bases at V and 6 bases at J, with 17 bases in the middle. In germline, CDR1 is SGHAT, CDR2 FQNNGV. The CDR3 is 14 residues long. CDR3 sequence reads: CASSPHSGTCEQYF. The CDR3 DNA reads TGTGCCAGCAGCCCCCATAGCGGTACCTGCGAGCAGTACTTC.

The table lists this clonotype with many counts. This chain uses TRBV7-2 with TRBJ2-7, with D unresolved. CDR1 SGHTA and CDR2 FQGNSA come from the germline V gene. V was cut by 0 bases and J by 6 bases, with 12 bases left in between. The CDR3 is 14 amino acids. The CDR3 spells CASSLARAFSEQYF. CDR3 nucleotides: TGTGCCAGCAGCTTAGCAAGGGCGTTTTCCGAGCAGTACTTC.

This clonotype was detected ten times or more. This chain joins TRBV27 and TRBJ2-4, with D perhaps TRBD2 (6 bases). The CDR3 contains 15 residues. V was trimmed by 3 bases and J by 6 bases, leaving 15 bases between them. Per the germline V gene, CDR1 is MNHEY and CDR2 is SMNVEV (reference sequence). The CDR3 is CASSFERAPGNIQYF. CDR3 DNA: TGTGCCAGCAGTTTCGAGCGGGCCCCCGGAAACATTCAGTACTTC.

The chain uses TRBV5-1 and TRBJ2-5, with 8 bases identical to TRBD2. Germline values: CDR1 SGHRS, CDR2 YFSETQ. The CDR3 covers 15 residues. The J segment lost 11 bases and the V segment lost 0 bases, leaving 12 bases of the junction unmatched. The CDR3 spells CASSLAGGAYNEQYF. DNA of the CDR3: TGCGCCAGCAGCTTGGCGGGAGGGGCCTACAATGAGCAGTACTTC.

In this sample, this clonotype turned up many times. The CDR3 DNA is TGCGCCAGCAGCTTGGGGACAGGGGGCGATCAGCCCCAGCATTTT. Amino acids: CASSLGTGGDQPQHF. The V gene is TRBV5-1, the J gene TRBJ1-5; 11 bases line up with TRBD1. This CDR3 region has 15 residues. Germline lookup yields CDR1 SGHRS and CDR2 YFSETQ. V lost 0 bases to trimming and J lost 5 bases; unmatched junction nucleotides: 1.

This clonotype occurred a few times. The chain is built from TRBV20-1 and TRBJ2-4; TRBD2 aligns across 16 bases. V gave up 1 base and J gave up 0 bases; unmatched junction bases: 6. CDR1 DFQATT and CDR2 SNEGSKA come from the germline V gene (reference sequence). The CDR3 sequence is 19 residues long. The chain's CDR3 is CSARVGTSGGGLAKNIQYF. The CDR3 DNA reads TGCAGTGCTAGAGTGGGGACTAGCGGGGGGGGACTAGCCAAAAACATTCAGTACTTC.

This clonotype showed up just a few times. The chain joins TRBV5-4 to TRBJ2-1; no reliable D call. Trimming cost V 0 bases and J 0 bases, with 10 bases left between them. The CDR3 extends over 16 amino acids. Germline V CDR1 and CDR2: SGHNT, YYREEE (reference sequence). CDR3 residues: CASSLAKQSSYNEQFF. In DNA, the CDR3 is TGTGCCAGCAGCTTGGCGAAACAGAGCTCCTACAATGAGCAGTTCTTC.